The rows below give T cell receptor beta chains drawn from one sample of a study of post-analysis software for immune sequencing data. One entry per CDR3 protein, called by TCRdb with MiXCR from the PCR reads. The sample includes about 820,000 distinct CDR3 sequences, approximately 53% seen only once; the top ten take 4.6%. The specimen was blood. The receptors derive from a girl aged 5 to 17 with multiple sclerosis. Both conserved end residues are part of each CDR3. A D gene is named only where the DNA matches it firmly. Only part of the rows carry a size: once, few, many, or a class if the clone is expanded.

d_gene	abundance	j_gene	v_gene	CDR3aa	CDR3nt
TRBD1	.	TRBJ1-2	TRBV10-3	CAISSDRGDYGYTF	TGTGCCATCAGTTCCGACAGGGGGGACTATGGCTACACCTTC
TRBD2	.	TRBJ2-1	TRBV6-5	CASSYGLAGGPANEQFF	TGTGCCAGCAGTTATGGACTAGCGGGGGGCCCTGCAAATGAGCAGTTCTTC
.	.	TRBJ2-5	TRBV5-1	CASSLDRLETQYF	TGCGCCAGCAGCTTGGACCGATTAGAGACCCAGTACTTC
TRBD1	once	TRBJ1-2	TRBV7-9	CASSLEEGTVSYGYTF	TGTGCCAGCAGCTTAGAAGAGGGGACAGTCTCATATGGCTACACCTTC
.	.	TRBJ1-5	TRBV25-1	CASSGAGSDQPQHF	TGTGCCAGCAGTGGGGCAGGGTCAGATCAGCCCCAGCATTTT
TRBD2	few	TRBJ2-1	TRBV5-6	CASSPIAGARDEQFF	TGTGCCAGCAGCCCAATAGCGGGGGCCAGGGATGAGCAGTTCTTC
.	.	TRBJ1-2	TRBV29-1	CSVENRPYGYTF	TGCAGCGTTGAGAACCGGCCCTATGGCTACACCTTC
TRBD2	.	TRBJ2-5	TRBV27	CASGTAGSGQETQYF	TGTGCCAGCGGCACAGCGGGATCTGGCCAAGAGACCCAGTACTTC
TRBD1	.	TRBJ2-5	TRBV12-3/TRBV12-4	CASSDRDRTNQETQYF	TGTGCCAGCAGTGACCGGGACAGAACAAACCAAGAGACCCAGTACTTC
TRBD1	once	TRBJ2-1	TRBV5-1	CASSFDRASYNEQFF	TGCGCCAGCAGCTTCGACAGGGCCTCCTACAATGAGCAGTTCTTC
TRBD2	.	TRBJ2-7	TRBV3-1	CASRVTGTRYNEQYF	TGTGCCAGCAGGGTAACCGGGACTAGATACAATGAGCAGTACTTC
.	few	TRBJ2-5	TRBV29-1	CSVERRVQETQYF	TGCAGCGTTGAGCGGAGAGTCCAAGAGACCCAGTACTTC
TRBD2	.	TRBJ2-1	TRBV20-1	CSARGTSGRGNNEQFF	TGCAGTGCCAGAGGGACTAGCGGGCGGGGAAACAATGAGCAGTTCTTC
.	.	TRBJ2-5	TRBV7-2	CASSLALAGGEQETQYF	TGTGCCAGCAGCTTAGCGCTGGCAGGTGGGGAACAAGAGACCCAGTACTTC
TRBD1	few	TRBJ1-2	TRBV27	CASSLYMTGGAHGYTF	TGTGCCAGCAGTTTATATATGACAGGGGGCGCGCATGGCTACACCTTC
TRBD1	once	TRBJ2-5	TRBV5-1	CTSSLVPTGEKETQYF	TGCACCAGCAGCTTGGTCCCTACAGGGGAGAAGGAGACCCAGTACTTC
TRBD2	.	TRBJ2-7	TRBV10-3	CAIRGSVAGGDGQYF	TGTGCCATCAGGGGGTCGGTAGCGGGAGGGGATGGGCAGTACTTC
.	.	TRBJ2-5	TRBV12-3/TRBV12-4	CASSPGGTETQYF	TGTGCCAGCAGTCCAGGTGGGACAGAGACCCAGTACTTC
TRBD2	.	TRBJ2-3	TRBV10-3	CAISPTSGPTDTQYF	TGTGCCATCAGTCCGACTAGCGGCCCCACAGATACGCAGTATTTT
TRBD1	few	TRBJ2-6	TRBV29-1	CSVEDRSSGANVLTF	TGCAGCGTTGAGGACAGGTCGTCTGGGGCCAACGTCCTGACTTTC
.	few	TRBJ2-3	TRBV7-9	CASSLRASRDTQYF	TGTGCCAGCAGCCTTAGGGCTAGCAGAGATACGCAGTATTTT
TRBD2	.	TRBJ2-1	TRBV19	CASSQPLGGLAGLGQFF	TGTGCCAGTAGTCAACCTCTCGGGGGACTAGCGGGGTTGGGGCAGTTCTTC